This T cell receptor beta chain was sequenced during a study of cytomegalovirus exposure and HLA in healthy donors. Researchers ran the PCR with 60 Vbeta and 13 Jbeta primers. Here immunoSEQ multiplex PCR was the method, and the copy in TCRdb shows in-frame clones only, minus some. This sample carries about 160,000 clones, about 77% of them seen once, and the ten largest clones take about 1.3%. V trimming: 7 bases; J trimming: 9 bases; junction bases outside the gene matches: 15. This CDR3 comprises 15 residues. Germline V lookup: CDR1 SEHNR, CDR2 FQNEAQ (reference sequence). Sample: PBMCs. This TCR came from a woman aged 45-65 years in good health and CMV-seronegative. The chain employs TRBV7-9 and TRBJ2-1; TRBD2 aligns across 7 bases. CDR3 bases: TGTGCCAGCACCCACCCAAGGGGAGGGCCTGCTGAGCAGTTCTTC. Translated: CASTHPRGGPAEQFF.